What follows are 27 T cell receptor beta chains derived from one specimen sequenced in a study of T cell responses to AZD1222 COVID-19 vaccine. Using immunoSEQ multiplex PCR, the repertoire was profiled, and TCRdb retains in-frame clones only, with some absent. The sample records some 140,000 clones, around nine tenths being singletons. The sample here was peripheral blood, taken on day 0 of AZD1222 vaccination. These receptors all stem from an adult in good health.

The chain has TRBV28 and TRBJ1-5; TRBD1 is a possible D gene (6 bases). CDR1 and CDR2 (germline): MDHEN, SYDVKM. V lost 5 bases and J 2 bases, leaving 19 bases between the germline ends. The CDR3 consists of 17 residues. The CDR3: CASSPLTGRQRNQPQHF. As DNA, the CDR3 is TGTGCCAGCAGTCCTCTCACAGGGCGGCAACGCAATCAGCCCCAGCATTTT.

This chain uses TRBV5-5 with TRBJ1-3; D is uncertain. The CDR3 has 13 amino acids. Trimming removed 4 bases from V and 4 bases from J, with 9 bases in between. Per germline, CDR1 SGHKS and CDR2 YYEKEE (reference sequence). CDR3 in DNA: TGTGCCAGCAGCACGGACGTAGGAAACACCATATATTTT. This encodes CASSTDVGNTIYF.

The rearrangement uses TRBV9 and TRBJ1-4, with a tentative D call TRBD1 (5 bases). Per the germline V gene, CDR1 is SGDLS and CDR2 is YYNGEE. The CDR3 is made up of 15 amino acids. The V end was cut by 0 bases, the J end by 4 bases, with 10 bases between. The CDR3 nucleotides read TGTGCCAGCAGCGTAGGGGGGAGGTATAATGAAAAACTGTTTTTT. Protein product: CASSVGGRYNEKLFF.

A note on this clone: At one of its ends the junction is not consistent with the germline gene, which may arise from a read error. J is TRBJ2-7 and V is TRBV2, with 12 nucleotides matching TRBD2. Germline V CDR1 and CDR2: SNHLY, FYNNEI. The CDR3 covers 13 residues. The CDR3 region has the DNA TGTGCCAGCAGAGACGGGACTAGCGGGTCGTCGGACTTC. Residues: CASRDGTSGSSDF.

The chain recombines TRBV6-6 with TRBJ2-7; 7 nucleotides agree with TRBD1. This CDR3 comprises 13 residues. Germline values: CDR1 MNHNY, CDR2 SVGAGI (reference sequence). After removal of 5 bases from V and 2 bases from J, the junction contained 3 bases not matched to a gene. Here the CDR3 reads CASSLGTAYEQYF. In DNA, the CDR3 is TGTGCCAGCAGTCTGGGGACAGCCTACGAGCAGTACTTC.

This chain joins TRBV19 and TRBJ1-5; TRBD1 might be the D (5 bases). Germline lookup yields CDR1 LNHDA and CDR2 SQIVND (reference sequence). This CDR3 comprises 15 residues. V shed 0 bases and J shed 6 bases, with 12 bases lying between them. CDR3: CASSIDPPGSQPQHF. The DNA for the CDR3 is TGTGCCAGTAGTATAGATCCGCCAGGGAGTCAGCCCCAGCATTTT.

The genes are TRBV4-1 and TRBJ1-1; no clear D gene. The CDR3 runs to 18 residues. From germline, CDR1 is MGHRA and CDR2 YSYEKL. V shed 0 bases and J shed 0 bases, with 17 bases lying between them. The CDR3 protein is CASSQERWRVQVNTEAFF. DNA of the CDR3: TGCGCCAGCAGCCAAGAGAGGTGGAGGGTACAAGTGAACACTGAAGCTTTCTTT.

The chain carries TRBV19 and TRBJ1-1, with D unclear. The ends were cut back, 3 bases at V and 0 bases at J, with 11 bases in the middle. The CDR3 has 15 amino acids. The germline gives CDR1 LNHDA, CDR2 SQIVND (reference sequence). The CDR3 spells CASSIVPGMNTEAFF. The CDR3 DNA is TGTGCCAGTAGTATTGTCCCGGGAATGAACACTGAAGCTTTCTTT. Combining the CDR3 with reference TRBV19 and TRBJ1-1 gives the whole variable domain DGGITQSPKYLFRKEGQNVTLSCEQNLNHDAMYWYRQDPGQGLRLIYYSQIVNDFQKGDIAEGYSVSREKKESFPLTVTSAQKNPTAFYLCASSIVPGMNTEAFFGQGTRLTVV.

This chain connects TRBV2 to TRBJ1-1, with a weak D call TRBD1 (6 bases). The CDR3 is 13 amino acids. V was cut by 10 bases and J by 1 base, with 13 bases left in between. CDR1 SNHLY and CDR2 FYNNEI come from the germline V gene. The chain's CDR3 is CATREGENTEAFF. In DNA form, the CDR3 reads TGTGCCACCCGTGAGGGGGAGAACACTGAAGCTTTCTTT.

The rearrangement uses TRBV4-2 and TRBJ1-2; D is uncertain. The V end lost 4 bases, the J end lost 4 bases, and 22 bases lay between the germline ends. The CDR3 consists of 17 residues. The germline CDR1 and CDR2 sequences are LGHNA and YNFKEQ. DNA of the CDR3: TGTGCCAGCAGCCGAGAAGCGGATCCGGAGGGCGGCTATGGCTACACCTTC. Residues: CASSREADPEGGYGYTF.

As for this clone: The same CDR3 arises from other DNA sequences in this sample as well. The genes are TRBV7-2 and TRBJ2-7, with a weak D call TRBD1 (6 bases). CDR3 length: 14 amino acids. V lost 2 bases and J lost 0, with 8 bases in between. The germline gives CDR1 SGHTA, CDR2 FQGNSA. CDR3 sequence: CASSLQGSSYEQYF. The CDR3 DNA sequence: TGTGCCAGCAGCTTACAGGGGTCCTCCTACGAGCAGTACTTC.

This clone appeared once. CDR3 sequence (DNA): TGTGCCAGCGGTTCGAGCGGGAGCGGTTGGAATGAGCAGTTCTTC. Its translation is CASGSSGSGWNEQFF. The chain combines TRBV5-5 with TRBJ2-1; TRBD2 matches at 8 bases. Unmatched junction bases numbered 13, after V lost 7 bases and J lost 7 bases. CDR3 size: 15 residues. Germline CDR1 and CDR2: SGHKS and YYEKEE (reference sequence).

The chain links TRBV21-1 to TRBJ1-1. TRBV21-1 is termed a pseudogene. This CDR3 spans 15 amino acids. This CDR3 reads CASKAGTDENTEAFF. The CDR3 DNA is TGTGCCAGCAAGGCAGGGACTGATGAAAACACTGAAGCTTTCTTT.

V is TRBV14 and J is TRBJ1-1, with 11 nucleotides matching TRBD1. The CDR3 loop spans 18 amino acids. Germline values: CDR1 SGHDN, CDR2 FVKESK. The junction had 12 bases not matched to a gene; V was cut back by 1 base and J by 5 bases. In nucleotides, the CDR3 is TGTGCCAGCAGCCAAGTACGGACAGGGGGCCATTTGAGTACTGAAGCTTTCTTT. Its translation: CASSQVRTGGHLSTEAFF.

Only a few counts were recorded for this clone. The V call is TRBV9, the J call TRBJ2-2; TRBD2 matches at 10 bases. Germline loops: CDR1 SGDLS, CDR2 YYNGEE. With 0 bases clipped from V and 7 bases from J, the junction kept 6 bases outside the gene matches. The CDR3 sequence is 16 residues long. CDR3 nucleotides: TGTGCCAGCAGCGTAGCTAGCGGGAGTCGGAGCGGGGAGCTGTTTTTT. The encoded protein is CASSVASGSRSGELFF.

This clone was seen once. This chain connects TRBV2 to TRBJ1-2; D ambiguous. The CDR3 has 13 residues. CDR1 and CDR2 from the germline V gene are SNHLY and FYNNEI. V lost 0 bases and J 8 bases, leaving 10 bases between the germline ends. The CDR3 region is CASSEANSSGYTF. CDR3 DNA: TGTGCCAGCAGTGAAGCAAACTCGTCGGGCTACACCTTC.

V is TRBV27 and J is TRBJ1-1; 10 nucleotides agree with TRBD1. Germline CDR1 and CDR2: MNHEY and SMNVEV (reference sequence). After removal of 3 bases from V and 3 bases from J, the junction contained 4 bases not matched to a gene. CDR3 size: 15 residues. This CDR3 is CASSLPGQGYTEAFF. Here the CDR3 DNA reads TGTGCCAGCAGTTTGCCGGGACAGGGGTACACTGAAGCTTTCTTT.

This chain joins TRBV11-2 and TRBJ1-2; 8 bases are a match to TRBD1. The CDR3 covers 14 residues. V lost 6 bases to trimming and J lost 2 bases; unmatched junction nucleotides: 5. Germline-derived CDR1 and CDR2 are SGHAT and FQNNGV. CDR3 coding DNA: TGTGCCAGCAGGACAACAGGGGGGAACTATGGCTACACCTTC. Translating gives CASRTTGGNYGYTF.

V is TRBV7-2 and J is TRBJ2-5; 7 bases are shared with TRBD1. CDR3 length: 13 amino acids. Germline loops: CDR1 SGHTA, CDR2 FQGNSA. The V and J ends lost 2 bases and 5 bases, in that order; junction bases with no gene match: 2. CDR3 sequence reads: CASSLRGPETQYF. CDR3 coding DNA: TGTGCCAGCAGCTTAAGGGGGCCGGAGACCCAGTACTTC.

This chain uses TRBV24-1 with TRBJ2-1, with TRBD1 matching over 7 bases. V was clipped by 8 bases and J by 7 bases; unmatched bases: 10. The CDR3 has 14 amino acids. The germline CDR1 and CDR2 sequences are KGHDR and SFDVKD. The DNA for the CDR3 is TGTGCCACCATGGGGACAGATAAAACAAATGAGCAGTTCTTC. Translated, it gives CATMGTDKTNEQFF.

The rearrangement uses TRBV24-1 and TRBJ2-2, with 13 bases identical to TRBD2. There are 15 residues in the CDR3. The V gene's germline CDR1 is KGHDR and CDR2 SFDVKD. V lost 5 bases, J lost 6 bases, and 2 bases stayed unmatched. CDR3 sequence reads: CATSGTSGRAGELFF. Written as DNA, the CDR3 is TGTGCCACCAGTGGGACTAGCGGGAGAGCCGGGGAGCTGTTTTTT.

This clone was observed a handful of times. The rearrangement links TRBV2 to TRBJ2-7, with 7 nucleotides matching TRBD1. CDR1 is SNHLY and CDR2 is FYNNEI in the germline V gene. J gave up 3 bases and V 4 bases, and 12 bases lay outside the gene matches. CDR3 size: 16 residues. The CDR3 DNA sequence: TGTGCCAGCAGTGGTGGACAGGACGTTAAATACTACGAGCAGTACTTC. Translation: CASSGGQDVKYYEQYF.

The J gene is TRBJ2-3, the V gene TRBV19, with 7 nucleotides matching TRBD2. CDR3 length: 14 amino acids. V gave up 5 bases and J gave up 2 bases; unmatched junction bases: 4. Germline V gene data show CDR1 as LNHDA and CDR2 as SQIVND (reference sequence). The CDR3: CASSVLADTDTQYF. The CDR3 nucleotides are TGTGCCAGTAGTGTCCTAGCGGACACAGATACGCAGTATTTT.

The rearrangement joins TRBV7-3 to TRBJ1-1; D unresolved. In germline, CDR1 is SGHTA, CDR2 FQGTGA. This CDR3 has 13 residues. V was cut by 2 bases and J by 7 bases, with 11 bases left in between. This chain's CDR3 is CASSLLVRVEAFF. In nucleotides, the CDR3 is TGTGCCAGCAGCTTATTGGTCAGAGTTGAAGCTTTCTTT.

The chain combines TRBV5-1 with TRBJ1-2; 7 positions match TRBD1. The germline V gene encodes CDR1 SGHRS and CDR2 YFSETQ. This CDR3 comprises 14 residues. The J segment lost 12 bases and the V segment lost 4 bases, leaving 15 bases of the junction unmatched. The CDR3 coding sequence is TGCGCCAGCAGCATAGGACAGGTTTGGAGCCCCCACACCTTC. It yields the protein CASSIGQVWSPHTF.

V gene TRBV4-1 combines with J gene TRBJ1-4, with a tentative D call TRBD1 (6 bases). The CDR3 is 13 residues long. CDR1 is MGHRA, CDR2 YSYEKL, per germline. V was pared by 7 bases and J by 4 bases, with 10 bases between. The CDR3 reads CASTRQVNEKLFF. The CDR3 DNA sequence: TGCGCCAGCACCCGACAGGTTAATGAAAAACTGTTTTTT.

The rearrangement links TRBV14 to TRBJ2-7; a possible D gene is TRBD2 (5 bases). The V gene's germline CDR1 is SGHDN and CDR2 FVKESK. The V end was cut by 5 bases, the J end by 0 bases, with 11 bases between. This CDR3 has 14 residues. The CDR3: CASSGLASSYEQYF. Written as DNA, the CDR3 is TGTGCCAGCAGCGGCCTAGCCTCCTCCTACGAGCAGTACTTC.